This is a list of T cell receptor beta chains from one sample in a study of Ad26.COV2.S vaccination and SARS-CoV-2 variants. Sequencing used immunoSEQ multiplex PCR; TCRdb keeps in-frame clones, though not all of them. The sample shows 200,000 to 250,000 clones, roughly 90% of them seen only once. The sample consisted of peripheral blood, taken in a trial of Ad26.COV2.S vaccine versus placebo. All receptors derive from a person aged 18-60 years who received the Ad26.COV2.S COVID-19 vaccine or a placebo. The CDR3 runs from the conserved cysteine through the conserved F or W. A D gene is named only where the DNA matches it firmly. Expanded clones are given a class, and other clones once, few, many or no size at all.

D: TRBD1
J: TRBJ2-7
size: once
V: TRBV7-9
CDR3: CASSPPTGTGVYEQYF
DNA: TGTGCCAGCAGCCCCCCCACCGGGACAGGGGTCTACGAGCAGTACTTC

D: NA
J: TRBJ2-7
size: NA
V: TRBV21-1
CDR3: CASSKRAATVSYEQYF
DNA: TGTGCCAGCAGCAAACGGGCGGCGACGGTTTCCTACGAGCAGTACTTC

D: NA
J: TRBJ2-5
size: NA
V: TRBV10-3
CDR3: CAISDQGRSGETQYF
DNA: TGTGCCATCAGTGACCAGGGGCGGTCTGGGGAGACCCAGTACTTC

D: NA
J: TRBJ1-2
size: NA
V: TRBV6-5
CDR3: CASSWRKGPYGYTF
DNA: TGTGCCAGCAGTTGGAGGAAGGGGCCCTATGGCTACACCTTC

D: TRBD2
J: TRBJ2-2
size: NA
V: TRBV18
CDR3: CASSQAGGRTGELFF
DNA: TGTGCCAGCTCACAAGCGGGAGGACGTACCGGGGAGCTGTTTTTT

D: NA
J: TRBJ1-5
size: once
V: TRBV9
CDR3: CASSVGGDNQPQHF
DNA: TGTGCCAGCAGCGTAGGCGGAGACAATCAGCCCCAGCATTTT

D: NA
J: TRBJ1-2
size: NA
V: TRBV21-1
CDR3: CASSKEAGTEPEYGYTF
DNA: TGTGCCAGCAGCAAAGAGGCTGGGACGGAGCCAGAATATGGCTACACCTTC

D: TRBD1
J: TRBJ2-7
size: NA
V: TRBV7-9
CDR3: CASSPGDRSSYEQYF
DNA: TGTGCCAGCAGCCCAGGGGACAGGAGCTCCTACGAGCAGTACTTC

D: NA
J: TRBJ2-1
size: NA
V: TRBV20-1
CDR3: CTSDPSHEQFF
DNA: TGCACCTCCGACCCAAGCCATGAGCAGTTCTTC

D: NA
J: TRBJ1-2
size: NA
V: TRBV12-5
CDR3: CASGHLDGANYGYTF
DNA: TGTGCTAGTGGCCACCTGGACGGAGCTAACTATGGCTACACCTTC

D: NA
J: TRBJ2-3
size: NA
V: TRBV7-9
CDR3: CASSSRPGVDTQYF
DNA: TGTGCCAGCAGCTCGAGGCCCGGGGTGGATACGCAGTATTTT

D: NA
J: TRBJ2-1
size: NA
V: TRBV7-2
CDR3: CASSFAQTSYNEQFF
DNA: TGTGCCAGCAGCTTCGCCCAAACTTCCTACAATGAGCAGTTCTTC

D: TRBD2
J: TRBJ2-3
size: NA
V: TRBV5-1
CDR3: CASTSAGGVTDTQYF
DNA: TGCGCCAGCACCTCAGCGGGAGGGGTAACAGATACGCAGTATTTT

D: TRBD1
J: TRBJ1-3
size: NA
V: TRBV6-1
CDR3: CASSEAGQGTGNTIYF
DNA: TGTGCCAGCAGTGAAGCGGGACAGGGTACTGGAAACACCATATATTTT

D: NA
J: TRBJ1-2
size: NA
V: TRBV7-3
CDR3: CASSEGSGYGYTF
DNA: TGTGCCAGCAGTGAGGGGTCGGGCTATGGCTACACCTTC

D: TRBD1
J: TRBJ1-5
size: NA
V: TRBV4-3
CDR3: CASSPDRGVNQPQHF
DNA: TGCGCCAGCAGCCCCGACAGGGGGGTCAATCAGCCCCAGCATTTT

D: NA
J: TRBJ2-1
size: NA
V: TRBV28
CDR3: CASSLGGYHNEQFF
DNA: TGTGCCAGCAGTTTAGGGGGTTATCACAATGAGCAGTTCTTC

D: TRBD2
J: TRBJ2-4
size: once
V: TRBV5-4
CDR3: CASSSQTSGGAGAKNIQYF
DNA: TGTGCCAGCAGCTCCCAGACTAGCGGGGGGGCCGGGGCCAAAAACATTCAGTACTTC

D: NA
J: TRBJ1-1
size: NA
V: TRBV2
CDR3: CASSEGENTEAFF
DNA: TGTGCCAGCAGTGAAGGGGAGAACACTGAAGCTTTCTTT

D: NA
J: TRBJ1-2
size: once
V: TRBV27
CDR3: CASSLDPQAGPNYGYTF
DNA: TGTGCCAGCAGTTTAGATCCCCAGGCAGGACCCAACTATGGCTACACCTTC

D: NA
J: TRBJ1-1
size: NA
V: TRBV24-1
CDR3: CAIQDVGTEAFF
DNA: TGTGCCATCCAGGACGTAGGCACTGAAGCTTTCTTT

D: NA
J: TRBJ2-5
size: NA
V: TRBV7-2
CDR3: CASSLLTRGFQETQYF
DNA: TGTGCCAGCAGCTTACTGACAAGGGGGTTCCAAGAGACCCAGTACTTC

D: NA
J: TRBJ2-7
size: NA
V: TRBV2
CDR3: CASSAAVEQYF
DNA: TGTGCCAGCAGTGCAGCGGTTGAGCAGTACTTC

D: NA
J: TRBJ2-2
size: NA
V: TRBV3-1/TRBV3-2
CDR3: CASSHETVNTGELFF
DNA: TGTGCCAGCAGCCACGAGACAGTGAACACCGGGGAGCTGTTTTTT

D: TRBD2
J: TRBJ2-5
size: NA
V: TRBV12-5
CDR3: CASSRGGTGETQYF
DNA: TGTGCTAGTAGTCGGGGGGGGACGGGAGAGACCCAGTACTTC

D: NA
J: TRBJ2-1
size: NA
V: TRBV10-2
CDR3: CASSEWASISSYNEQFF
DNA: TGCGCCAGCAGTGAGTGGGCTAGCATTAGTTCCTACAATGAGCAGTTCTTC

D: NA
J: TRBJ2-6
size: many
V: TRBV18
CDR3: CASSPLGGSGANVLTF
DNA: TGTGCCAGCTCACCCCTCGGAGGCTCTGGGGCCAACGTCCTGACTTTC

D: NA
J: TRBJ1-1
size: once
V: TRBV5-1
CDR3: CASSFTGRDTEAFF
DNA: TGCGCCAGCAGCTTCACAGGACGGGACACTGAAGCTTTCTTT

D: TRBD1
J: TRBJ1-2
size: NA
V: TRBV7-9
CDR3: CASSATGQNYGYTF
DNA: TGTGCCAGCAGCGCGACAGGGCAGAACTATGGCTACACCTTC

D: NA
J: TRBJ2-1
size: NA
V: TRBV5-4
CDR3: CASSLPGTPNEQFF
DNA: TGTGCCAGCAGCCTCCCCGGGACTCCGAATGAGCAGTTCTTC

D: NA
J: TRBJ2-2
size: NA
V: TRBV6-5
CDR3: CASSPRVGTGELFF
DNA: TGTGCCAGCAGCCCCAGGGTTGGAACCGGGGAGCTGTTTTTT

D: NA
J: TRBJ1-1
size: NA
V: TRBV3-1/TRBV3-2
CDR3: CASSQTENTEAFF
DNA: TGTGCCAGCAGCCAGACTGAGAACACTGAAGCTTTCTTT

D: NA
J: TRBJ2-2
size: NA
V: TRBV19
CDR3: CASSRGQKGTNTGELFF
DNA: TGTGCCAGTAGTAGGGGGCAGAAAGGCACCAACACCGGGGAGCTGTTTTTT

D: NA
J: TRBJ2-3
size: once
V: TRBV29-1
CDR3: CGTGVTTDTQYF
DNA: TGCGGAACTGGCGTCACCACAGATACGCAGTATTTT

D: NA
J: TRBJ2-7
size: NA
V: TRBV30
CDR3: CAWRGSPYEQYF
DNA: TGTGCCTGGAGGGGGTCTCCGTACGAGCAGTACTTC

D: NA
J: TRBJ1-2
size: NA
V: TRBV4-3
CDR3: CASSQDHVGTVYYGYTF
DNA: TGCGCCAGCAGCCAAGATCACGTCGGGACGGTCTATTATGGCTACACCTTC

D: TRBD2
J: TRBJ2-3
size: NA
V: TRBV7-8
CDR3: CASSPPASGSRFADTQYF
DNA: TGTGCCAGCAGCCCACCGGCTAGCGGGAGCCGGTTCGCAGATACGCAGTATTTT

D: NA
J: TRBJ1-1
size: once
V: TRBV7-3
CDR3: CASSLTENTEAFF
DNA: TGTGCCAGCAGCTTGACGGAAAACACTGAAGCTTTCTTT

D: TRBD1
J: TRBJ2-7
size: NA
V: TRBV6-5
CDR3: CASSCHTPRQGRF
DNA: TGTGCCAGCAGTTGCCACACCCCCAGACAGGGAAGGTTC

D: NA
J: TRBJ2-2
size: NA
V: TRBV10-3
CDR3: CAITGDGTGELFF
DNA: TGTGCCATCACAGGGGATGGCACCGGGGAGCTGTTTTTT

D: NA
J: TRBJ2-1
size: once
V: TRBV12-3/TRBV12-4
CDR3: CASSFNYNEQFF
DNA: TGTGCCAGCAGTTTTAACTACAATGAGCAGTTCTTC

D: TRBD1
J: TRBJ2-1
size: NA
V: TRBV11-2
CDR3: CASGTGTGNNEQFF
DNA: TGTGCCAGCGGAACCGGGACAGGGAACAATGAGCAGTTCTTC

D: NA
J: TRBJ2-7
size: NA
V: TRBV7-8
CDR3: CASSLAQGFEQYF
DNA: TGTGCCAGCAGCTTAGCGCAAGGTTTCGAGCAGTACTTC

D: NA
J: TRBJ2-7
size: few
V: TRBV7-2
CDR3: CASSPRALTYEQYF
DNA: TGTGCCAGCAGCCCGCGGGCTCTTACCTACGAGCAGTACTTC